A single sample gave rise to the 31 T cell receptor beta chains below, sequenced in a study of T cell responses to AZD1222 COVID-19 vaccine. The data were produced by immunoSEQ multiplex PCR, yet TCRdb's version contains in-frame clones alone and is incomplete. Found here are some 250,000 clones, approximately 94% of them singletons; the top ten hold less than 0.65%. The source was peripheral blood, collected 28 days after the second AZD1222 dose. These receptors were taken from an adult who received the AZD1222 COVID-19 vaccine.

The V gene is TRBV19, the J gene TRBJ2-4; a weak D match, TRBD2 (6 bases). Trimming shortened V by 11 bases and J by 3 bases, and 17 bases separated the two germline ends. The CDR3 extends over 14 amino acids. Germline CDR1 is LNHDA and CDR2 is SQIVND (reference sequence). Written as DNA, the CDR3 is TGTGCCGCCGCGTCGGGGGACGTCAAAAACATTCAGTACTTC. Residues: CAAASGDVKNIQYF.

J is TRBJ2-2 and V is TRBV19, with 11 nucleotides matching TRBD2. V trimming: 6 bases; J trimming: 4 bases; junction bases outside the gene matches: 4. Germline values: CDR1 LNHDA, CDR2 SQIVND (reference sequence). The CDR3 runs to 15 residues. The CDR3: CASRPGTSGTGELFF. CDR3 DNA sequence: TGTGCCAGTAGACCCGGGACTAGCGGCACCGGGGAGCTGTTTTTT.

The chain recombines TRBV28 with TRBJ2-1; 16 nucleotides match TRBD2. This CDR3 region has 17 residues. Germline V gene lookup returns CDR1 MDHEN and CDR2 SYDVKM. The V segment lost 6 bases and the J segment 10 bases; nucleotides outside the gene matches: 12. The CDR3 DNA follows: TGTGCCAGCAGATACGGGGGACTAGCGGGAGGGAACGGCGAGCAGTTCTTC. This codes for CASRYGGLAGGNGEQFF.

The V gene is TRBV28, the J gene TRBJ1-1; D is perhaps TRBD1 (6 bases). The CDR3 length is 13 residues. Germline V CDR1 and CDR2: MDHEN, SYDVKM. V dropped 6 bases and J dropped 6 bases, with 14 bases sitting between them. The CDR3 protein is CASSLQGRAEAFF. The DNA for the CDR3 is TGTGCCAGCAGCCTGCAGGGGAGGGCTGAAGCTTTCTTT.

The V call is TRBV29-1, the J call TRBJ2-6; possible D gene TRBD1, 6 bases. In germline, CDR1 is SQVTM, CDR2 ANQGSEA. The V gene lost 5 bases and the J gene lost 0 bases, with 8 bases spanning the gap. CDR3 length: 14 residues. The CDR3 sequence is CSVTGSSGANVLTF. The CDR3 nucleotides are TGCAGCGTTACAGGGAGCTCTGGGGCCAACGTCCTGACTTTC. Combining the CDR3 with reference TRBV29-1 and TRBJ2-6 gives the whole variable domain SAVISQKPSRDICQRGTSLTIQCQVDSQVTMMFWYRQQPGQSLTLIATANQGSEATYESGFVIDKFPISRPNLTFSTLTVSNMSPEDSSIYLCSVTGSSGANVLTFGAGSRLTVL.

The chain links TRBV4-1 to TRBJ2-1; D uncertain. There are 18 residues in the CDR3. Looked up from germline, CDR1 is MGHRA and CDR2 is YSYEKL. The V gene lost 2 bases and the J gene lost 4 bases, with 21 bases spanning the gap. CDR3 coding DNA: TGCGCCAGCAGCCAACCTACACTTCTCGGCCCTCCTTACAATGAGCAGTTCTTC. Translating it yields CASSQPTLLGPPYNEQFF.

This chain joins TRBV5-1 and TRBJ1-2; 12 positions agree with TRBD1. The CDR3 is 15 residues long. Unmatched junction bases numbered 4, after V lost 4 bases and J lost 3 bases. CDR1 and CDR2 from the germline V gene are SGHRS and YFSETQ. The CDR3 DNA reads TGCGCCAGCAGCGACGGGACAGGGGGCGACTATGGCTACACCTTC. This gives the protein CASSDGTGGDYGYTF.

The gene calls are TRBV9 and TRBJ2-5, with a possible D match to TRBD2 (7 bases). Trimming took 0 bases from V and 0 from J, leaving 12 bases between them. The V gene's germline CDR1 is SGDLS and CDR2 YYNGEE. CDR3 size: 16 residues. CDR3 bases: TGTGCCAGCAGCGTAGGTCACGGGGGGCACCAAGAGACCCAGTACTTC. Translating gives CASSVGHGGHQETQYF.

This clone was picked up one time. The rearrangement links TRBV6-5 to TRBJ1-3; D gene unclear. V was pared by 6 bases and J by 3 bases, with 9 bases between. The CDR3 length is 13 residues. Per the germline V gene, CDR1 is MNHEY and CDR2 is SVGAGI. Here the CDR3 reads CASSATGGNTIYF. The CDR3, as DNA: TGTGCCAGCAGCGCTACTGGTGGAAACACCATATATTTT.

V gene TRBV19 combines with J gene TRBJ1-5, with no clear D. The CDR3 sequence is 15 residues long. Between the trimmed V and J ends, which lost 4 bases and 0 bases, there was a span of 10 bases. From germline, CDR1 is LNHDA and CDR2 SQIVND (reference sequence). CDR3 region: CASSKGSYSNQPQHF. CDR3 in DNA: TGTGCCAGTAGTAAAGGCAGCTATAGCAATCAGCCCCAGCATTTT.

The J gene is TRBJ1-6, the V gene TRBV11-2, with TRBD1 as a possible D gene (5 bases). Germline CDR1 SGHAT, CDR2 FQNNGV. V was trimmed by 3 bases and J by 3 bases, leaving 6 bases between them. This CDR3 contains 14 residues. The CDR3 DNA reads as TGTGCCAGCAGCTTGGACATCTATAATTCACCCCTCCACTTT. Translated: CASSLDIYNSPLHF.

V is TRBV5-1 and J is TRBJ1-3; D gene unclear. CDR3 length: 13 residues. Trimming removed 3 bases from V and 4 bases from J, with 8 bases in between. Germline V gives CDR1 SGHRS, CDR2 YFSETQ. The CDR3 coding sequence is TGCGCCAGCAGCTCCCTGGACGGAAACACCATATATTTT. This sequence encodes CASSSLDGNTIYF.

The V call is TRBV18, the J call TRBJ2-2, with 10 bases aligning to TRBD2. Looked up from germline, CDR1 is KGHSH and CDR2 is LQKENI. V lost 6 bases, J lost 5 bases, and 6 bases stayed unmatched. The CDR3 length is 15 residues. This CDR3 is CASSPLGLATGELFF. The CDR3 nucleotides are TGTGCCAGCTCCCCGTTGGGACTAGCGACCGGGGAGCTGTTTTTT. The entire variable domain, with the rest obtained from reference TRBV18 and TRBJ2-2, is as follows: NAGVMQNPRHLVRRRGQEARLRCSPMKGHSHVYWYRQLPEEGLKFMVYLQKENIIDESGMPKERFSAEFPKEGPSILRIQQVVRGDSAAYFCASSPLGLATGELFFGEGSRLTVL.

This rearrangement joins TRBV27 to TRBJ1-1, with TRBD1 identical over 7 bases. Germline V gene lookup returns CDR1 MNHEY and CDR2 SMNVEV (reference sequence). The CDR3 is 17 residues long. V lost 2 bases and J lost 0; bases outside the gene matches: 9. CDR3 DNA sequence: TGTGCCAGCAGTTTAACGAGCGGTACAGGGGTGAACACTGAAGCTTTCTTT. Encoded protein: CASSLTSGTGVNTEAFF.

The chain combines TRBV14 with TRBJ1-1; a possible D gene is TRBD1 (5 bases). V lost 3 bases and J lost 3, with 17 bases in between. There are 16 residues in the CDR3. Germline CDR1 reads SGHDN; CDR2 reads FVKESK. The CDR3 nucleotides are TGTGCCAGCAGCCAGTCCTGGGGCAAAGGGGACACTGAAGCTTTCTTT. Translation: CASSQSWGKGDTEAFF.

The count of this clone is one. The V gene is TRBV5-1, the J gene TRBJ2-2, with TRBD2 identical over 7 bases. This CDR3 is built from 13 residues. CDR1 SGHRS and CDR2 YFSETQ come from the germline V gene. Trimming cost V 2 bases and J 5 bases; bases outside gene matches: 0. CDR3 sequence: CASSFSGTGELFF. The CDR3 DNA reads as TGCGCCAGCAGCTTTAGCGGGACCGGGGAGCTGTTTTTT.

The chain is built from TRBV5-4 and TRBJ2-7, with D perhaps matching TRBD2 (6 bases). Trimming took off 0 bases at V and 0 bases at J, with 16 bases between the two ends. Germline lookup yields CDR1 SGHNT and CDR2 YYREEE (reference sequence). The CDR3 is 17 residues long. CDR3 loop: CASSLGKTGTLSYEQYF. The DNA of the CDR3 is TGTGCCAGCAGCTTGGGGAAAACCGGGACTCTCTCCTACGAGCAGTACTTC.

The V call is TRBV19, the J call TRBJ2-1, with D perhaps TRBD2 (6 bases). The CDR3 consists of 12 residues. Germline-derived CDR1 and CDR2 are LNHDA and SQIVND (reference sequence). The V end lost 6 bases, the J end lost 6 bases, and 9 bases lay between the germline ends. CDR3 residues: CASRNSGNEQFF. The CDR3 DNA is TGTGCCAGTAGAAATAGCGGCAATGAGCAGTTCTTC.

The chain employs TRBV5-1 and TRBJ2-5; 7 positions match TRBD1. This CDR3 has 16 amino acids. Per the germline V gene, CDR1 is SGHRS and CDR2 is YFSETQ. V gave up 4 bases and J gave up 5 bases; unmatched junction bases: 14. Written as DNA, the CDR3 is TGCGCCAGCAGCGATCCTCGACAGGGTGTTCGTGAGACCCAGTACTTC. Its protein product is CASSDPRQGVRETQYF.

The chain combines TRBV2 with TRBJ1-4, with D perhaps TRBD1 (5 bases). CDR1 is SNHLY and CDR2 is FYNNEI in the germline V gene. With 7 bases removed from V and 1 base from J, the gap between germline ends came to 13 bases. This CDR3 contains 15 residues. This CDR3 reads CASTPGRGTNEKLFF. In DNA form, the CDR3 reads TGTGCCAGCACCCCGGGGAGGGGAACTAATGAAAAACTGTTTTTT. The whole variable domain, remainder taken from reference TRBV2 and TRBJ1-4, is EPEVTQTPSHQVTQMGQEVILRCVPISNHLYFYWYRQILGQKVEFLVSFYNNEISEKSEIFDDQFSVERPDGSNFTLKIRSTKLEDSAMYFCASTPGRGTNEKLFFGSGTQLSVL.

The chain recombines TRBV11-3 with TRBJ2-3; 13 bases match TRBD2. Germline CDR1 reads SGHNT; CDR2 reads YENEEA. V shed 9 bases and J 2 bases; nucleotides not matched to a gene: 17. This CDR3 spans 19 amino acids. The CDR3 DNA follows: TGTGCCAGTGACGCCGGGACTAGCGGGATCTGTCCTAACACAGATACGCAGTATTTT. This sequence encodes CASDAGTSGICPNTDTQYF.

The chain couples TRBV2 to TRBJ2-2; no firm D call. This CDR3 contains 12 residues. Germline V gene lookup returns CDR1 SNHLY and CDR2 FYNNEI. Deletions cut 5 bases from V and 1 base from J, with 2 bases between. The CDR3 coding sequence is TGTGCCAGCAGTAGGAACACCGGGGAGCTGTTTTTT. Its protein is CASSRNTGELFF.

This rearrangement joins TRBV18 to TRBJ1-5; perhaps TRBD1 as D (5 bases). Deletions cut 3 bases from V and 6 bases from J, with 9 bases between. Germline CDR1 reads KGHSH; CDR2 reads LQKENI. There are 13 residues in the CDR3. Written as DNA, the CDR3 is TGTGCCAGCTCACCTGACGGGGGTCAGCCCCAGCATTTT. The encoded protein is CASSPDGGQPQHF. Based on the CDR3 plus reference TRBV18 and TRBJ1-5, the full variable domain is NAGVMQNPRHLVRRRGQEARLRCSPMKGHSHVYWYRQLPEEGLKFMVYLQKENIIDESGMPKERFSAEFPKEGPSILRIQQVVRGDSAAYFCASSPDGGQPQHFGDGTRLSIL.

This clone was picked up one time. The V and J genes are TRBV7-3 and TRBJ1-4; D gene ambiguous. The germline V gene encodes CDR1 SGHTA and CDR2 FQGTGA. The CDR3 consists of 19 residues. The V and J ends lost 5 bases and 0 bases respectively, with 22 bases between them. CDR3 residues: CASSTLAVTLLATNEKLFF. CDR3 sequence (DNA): TGTGCCAGCAGCACCCTAGCGGTAACTCTACTCGCAACTAATGAAAAACTGTTTTTT.

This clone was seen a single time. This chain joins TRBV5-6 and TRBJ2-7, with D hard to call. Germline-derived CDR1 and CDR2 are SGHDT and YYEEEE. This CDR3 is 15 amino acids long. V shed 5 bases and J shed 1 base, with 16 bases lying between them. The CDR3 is CASSYGKGRSYEQYF. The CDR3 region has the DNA TGTGCCAGCAGTTATGGGAAGGGAAGATCCTACGAGCAGTACTTC.

Here the CDR3 DNA reads TGTGCCAGCACCGACATACCTCGGGGAGAGCAGTTCTTC. This sequence encodes CASTDIPRGEQFF. This chain uses TRBV6-5 with TRBJ2-1; perhaps TRBD2 as D (5 bases). Germline CDR1 reads MNHEY; CDR2 reads SVGAGI. The V gene lost 7 bases and the J gene lost 10 bases, with 17 bases spanning the gap. The CDR3 loop spans 13 amino acids.

In nucleotides, the CDR3 is TGCGCCAGCAGCTTGGCAGGGGGCAGCGCCCAGCATTTT. Translation: CASSLAGGSAQHF. The rearrangement joins TRBV5-1 to TRBJ1-5, with TRBD1 matching over 8 bases. This CDR3 spans 13 amino acids. The V segment lost 0 bases and the J segment 11 bases; nucleotides outside the gene matches: 4. The germline V gene encodes CDR1 SGHRS and CDR2 YFSETQ.

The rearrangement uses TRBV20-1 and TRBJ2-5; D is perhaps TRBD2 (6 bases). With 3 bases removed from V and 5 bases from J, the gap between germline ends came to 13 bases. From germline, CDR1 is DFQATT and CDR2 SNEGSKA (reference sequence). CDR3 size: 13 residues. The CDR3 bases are TGCAGTGCTAGTGGAACTAGCCGGGAGACCCAGTACTTC. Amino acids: CSASGTSRETQYF.

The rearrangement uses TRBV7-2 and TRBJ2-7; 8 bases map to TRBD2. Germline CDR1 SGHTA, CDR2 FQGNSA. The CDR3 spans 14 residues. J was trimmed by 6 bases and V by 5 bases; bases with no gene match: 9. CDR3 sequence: CASSPTSGPLEQYF. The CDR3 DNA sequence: TGTGCCAGCAGCCCAACTAGCGGTCCCCTCGAGCAGTACTTC.

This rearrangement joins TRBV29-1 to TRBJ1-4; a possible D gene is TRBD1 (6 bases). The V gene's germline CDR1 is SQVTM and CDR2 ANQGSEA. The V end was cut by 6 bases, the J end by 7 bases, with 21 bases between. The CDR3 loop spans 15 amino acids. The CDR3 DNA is TGCAGCGTCCAGGACAGATTCGGTTGGGGTGAAAAACTGTTTTTT. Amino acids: CSVQDRFGWGEKLFF.

CDR3 residues: CASSESGLGNQPQHF. The CDR3 DNA follows: TGTGCCAGCAGCGAATCAGGGTTGGGCAATCAGCCCCAGCATTTT. V gene TRBV9 combines with J gene TRBJ1-5; weak D call: TRBD1 (5 bases). The CDR3 has 15 residues. The ends were cut back, 3 bases at V and 2 bases at J, with 12 bases in the middle. Germline V gene sequence: CDR1 SGDLS, CDR2 YYNGEE. The whole variable domain, filled in from reference TRBV9 and TRBJ1-5, reads DSGVTQTPKHLITATGQRVTLRCSPRSGDLSVYWYQQSLDQGLQFLIQYYNGEERAKGNILERFSAQQFPDLHSELNLSSLELGDSALYFCASSESGLGNQPQHFGDGTRLSIL.